The 17 T cell receptor beta chains below come from one sample, sequenced in a study of control samples from healthy donors and cancer patients. TCRdb keeps only in-frame clones here, not all; method: immunoSEQ multiplex PCR. The data contain about 95,000 clones, just over 90% of them singletons. The source material was blood. The source of these receptors is a woman in her thirties in good health.

V and J are TRBV7-9 and TRBJ1-2; D is undetermined. The V gene's germline CDR1 is SEHNR and CDR2 FQNEAQ (reference sequence). The CDR3 is 16 amino acids. V was shortened by 0 bases and J by 8 bases, with 19 bases between the two germline ends. The CDR3 region is CASSLAQPQSYGGYTF. As DNA, the CDR3 is TGTGCCAGCAGCTTAGCTCAGCCACAGAGCTATGGCGGCTACACCTTC.

The chain couples TRBV6-5 to TRBJ2-1; 8 bases agree with TRBD1. This CDR3 comprises 12 residues. The V and J ends lost 6 bases and 10 bases, in that order; junction bases with no gene match: 5. From germline, CDR1 is MNHEY and CDR2 SVGAGI. The CDR3: CASSPTGGEQFF. For the CDR3, the DNA is TGTGCCAGCAGCCCAACAGGGGGGGAGCAGTTCTTC.

This clone was seen a handful of times. This rearrangement joins TRBV4-2 to TRBJ2-1; possibly TRBD2 for D (6 bases). The V end lost 1 base, the J end lost 10 bases, and 8 bases lay between the germline ends. The germline V gene encodes CDR1 LGHNA and CDR2 YNFKEQ. The CDR3 length is 12 residues. This CDR3 is CASSQGSGEQFF. The CDR3 region has the DNA TGTGCCAGCAGCCAAGGGAGCGGGGAGCAGTTCTTC.

The chain couples TRBV30 to TRBJ2-7; 8 nucleotides agree with TRBD2. Germline V lookup: CDR1 GTSNPN, CDR2 SVGIG (reference sequence). The CDR3 contains 14 residues. J was trimmed by 5 bases and V by 0 bases; bases with no gene match: 6. CDR3 protein: CAWSVRGGKDEQYF. The CDR3 DNA reads as TGTGCCTGGAGTGTTCGGGGGGGGAAGGACGAGCAGTACTTC.

The chain recombines TRBV27 with TRBJ2-1; 11 bases are shared with TRBD2. Losses at the gene ends were 6 bases for V and 4 bases for J; bases not matched to a gene: 5. Germline CDR1 and CDR2: MNHEY and SMNVEV (reference sequence). CDR3 size: 15 residues. This chain's CDR3 is CASRTSGSAYNEQFF. CDR3 coding DNA: TGTGCCAGCAGAACTAGCGGGAGCGCATACAATGAGCAGTTCTTC.

This chain joins TRBV7-2 and TRBJ1-1; D uncertain. Germline CDR1 and CDR2: SGHTA and FQGNSA. The CDR3 loop spans 15 amino acids. Trimming stripped 1 base from V and 1 base from J, with 10 bases between. CDR3 residues: CASSLGRFSNTEAFF. CDR3 DNA sequence: TGTGCCAGCAGCTTAGGAAGATTTTCGAACACTGAAGCTTTCTTT.

The chain is built from TRBV6-5 and TRBJ1-5; D is possibly TRBD1 (5 bases). Deletions cut 0 bases from V and 4 bases from J, with 7 bases between. Per the germline V gene, CDR1 is MNHEY and CDR2 is SVGAGI. The CDR3 length is 14 residues. The CDR3 sequence: CASSYSPGNQPQHF. CDR3 sequence (DNA): TGTGCCAGCAGTTACTCTCCAGGGAATCAGCCCCAGCATTTT.

The CDR3, as DNA: TGTGCCAGCAGCTTGGGGCTAGTCACAGATACGCAGTATTTT. Protein product: CASSLGLVTDTQYF. V and J are TRBV7-2 and TRBJ2-3; tentative D call: TRBD1 (5 bases). The CDR3 extends over 14 amino acids. Germline CDR1 SGHTA, CDR2 FQGNSA. Trimming stripped 3 bases from V and 2 bases from J, with 9 bases between.

This chain links TRBV5-4 with TRBJ2-4, with a possible D match to TRBD2 (5 bases). Germline CDR1 reads SGHNT; CDR2 reads YYREEE (reference sequence). Trimming took off 4 bases at V and 0 bases at J, with 14 bases between the two ends. The CDR3 spans 16 residues. CDR3 sequence reads: CASSPRGDLAKNIQYF. The CDR3 DNA follows: TGTGCCAGCAGCCCTCGGGGAGACCTAGCCAAAAACATTCAGTACTTC.

This chain links TRBV7-3 with TRBJ1-6; no definite D call. CDR3 length: 14 residues. From germline, CDR1 is SGHTA and CDR2 FQGTGA. V lost 1 base to trimming and J lost 4 bases, with 5 bases between them. CDR3 protein: CASSLNTYNSPLHF. The CDR3 coding sequence is TGTGCCAGCAGCTTAAACACGTATAATTCACCCCTCCACTTT.

V is TRBV5-8 and J is TRBJ1-4; D not resolved. The CDR3 covers 12 residues. Germline values: CDR1 SGHTS, CDR2 YDEGEE. Trimming removed 1 base from V and 8 bases from J, with 6 bases in between. CDR3 sequence: CASSLRGEKLFF. CDR3 DNA: TGTGCCAGCAGCTTGCGCGGGGAAAAACTGTTTTTT.

The chain links TRBV5-5 to TRBJ2-1; 9 bases agree with TRBD1. V gave up 0 bases and J gave up 7 bases; unmatched junction bases: 14. Germline CDR1 SGHKS, CDR2 YYEKEE (reference sequence). The CDR3 loop spans 18 amino acids. The CDR3 coding sequence is TGTGCCAGCAGCTTGGCGTTTTATGGGACAGGGATTGGGAATGAGCAGTTCTTC. It encodes CASSLAFYGTGIGNEQFF.

The gene calls are TRBV18 and TRBJ1-1; D remains ambiguous. CDR3 length equals 16 residues. From germline, CDR1 is KGHSH and CDR2 LQKENI. V gave up 3 bases and J gave up 0 bases, with 14 bases separating them. In DNA form, the CDR3 reads TGTGCCAGCTCACCTCTGGTCGGGCAGATGAACACTGAAGCTTTCTTT. It yields the protein CASSPLVGQMNTEAFF.

V usage is TRBV19 and J usage is TRBJ2-7, with a tentative D call TRBD1 (6 bases). Germline values: CDR1 LNHDA, CDR2 SQIVND (reference sequence). CDR3 length equals 16 residues. Trimming left V 5 bases short and J 4 bases short, with 21 bases between. In DNA, the CDR3 is TGTGCCAGTAGTCCCCCCCCCGGGACAAGTATTTACGAGCAGTACTTC. Amino acids: CASSPPPGTSIYEQYF.

This chain joins TRBV11-2 and TRBJ2-3, with D possibly TRBD1 on 6 matching bases. The CDR3 covers 18 residues. The germline CDR1 and CDR2 sequences are SGHAT and FQNNGV. V lost 1 base to trimming and J lost 2 bases, with 19 bases between them. CDR3 sequence: CASSLGPLTGSSTDTQYF. In DNA form, the CDR3 reads TGTGCCAGCAGCTTAGGCCCCCTTACAGGGTCATCCACAGATACGCAGTATTTT.

This rearrangement joins TRBV30 to TRBJ1-5, with 9 bases fitting TRBD1. J was trimmed by 5 bases and V by 3 bases; bases with no gene match: 2. Germline CDR1 and CDR2: GTSNPN and SVGIG (reference sequence). This CDR3 is 13 amino acids long. CDR3 loop: CAWRGQGYQPQHF. The CDR3 coding sequence is TGTGCCTGGAGGGGACAGGGCTATCAGCCCCAGCATTTT.

This clone was seen only once. The chain uses TRBV19 and TRBJ2-7, with D possibly being TRBD1 (5 bases). V was trimmed by 0 bases and J by 3 bases, leaving 12 bases between them. The CDR3 has 15 amino acids. From germline, CDR1 is LNHDA and CDR2 SQIVND (reference sequence). DNA for the CDR3: TGTGCCAGTAGTATAGATCGTGGCAGGGTCTACGAGCAGTACTTC. This translates into CASSIDRGRVYEQYF.